Shown below are 11 T cell receptor beta chains from a single sample sequenced in a study of radiotherapy plus CTLA-4 blockade in lung cancer. Produced via immunoSEQ multiplex PCR; TCRdb's table is partial and in-frame only. Of tens of thousands of clones listed, approximately 78% were seen once; the top ten hold under 9%. The sequenced sample was peripheral blood, obtained from a patient treated with radiotherapy plus ipilimumab. The source of these receptors is a human donor with non-small cell lung cancer who had a complete response to radiotherapy plus ipilimumab.

The chain carries TRBV5-6 and TRBJ2-7; no reliable D call. The CDR3 spans 12 residues. Germline CDR1 reads SGHDT; CDR2 reads YYEEEE. CDR3 sequence: CASRLRRGEQYV. The CDR3 nucleotides read TGTGCCAGCCGCTTGAGAAGAGGCGAGCAGTACGTC.

This clone was picked up a small number of times. The rearrangement links TRBV25-1 to TRBJ2-7; 9 nucleotides align to TRBD1. Germline-derived CDR1 and CDR2 are MGHDK and SYGVNS. This CDR3 is 14 amino acids long. Trimming at V came to 4 bases and at J to 0 bases, leaving 1 base not matched to a gene. The CDR3 loop reads CASSGDRDSYEQYF. In nucleotides, the CDR3 is TGTGCCAGCAGTGGGGACAGGGACTCCTACGAGCAGTACTTC.

The rearrangement joins TRBV11-2 to TRBJ2-3; 7 bases map to TRBD2. The V gene's germline CDR1 is SGHAT and CDR2 FQNNGV. The junction had 0 bases not matched to a gene; V was cut back by 1 base and J by 2 bases. The CDR3 consists of 14 residues. CDR3: CASSLGDYTDTQYF. The CDR3 DNA follows: TGTGCCAGCAGCTTAGGGGACTACACAGATACGCAGTATTTT. Supplemented by reference TRBV11-2 and TRBJ2-3, the full variable domain reads EAGVAQSPRYKIIEKRQSVAFWCNPISGHATLYWYQQILGQGPKLLIQFQNNGVVDDSQLPKDRFSAERLKGVDSTLKIQPAKLEDSAVYLCASSLGDYTDTQYFGPGTRLTVL.

J is TRBJ1-2 and V is TRBV2; D gene uncertain. Trimming took off 5 bases at V and 8 bases at J, with 15 bases between the two ends. CDR3 size: 13 residues. Germline V gives CDR1 SNHLY, CDR2 FYNNEI. CDR3 nucleotides: TGTGCCAGCAGTCCAGCTTCTGGGGTCGGCTACACCTTC. Its translation is CASSPASGVGYTF. The full variable domain, completed using reference TRBV2 and TRBJ1-2, is EPEVTQTPSHQVTQMGQEVILRCVPISNHLYFYWYRQILGQKVEFLVSFYNNEISEKSEIFDDQFSVERPDGSNFTLKIRSTKLEDSAMYFCASSPASGVGYTFGSGTRLTVV.

The V gene is TRBV5-5, the J gene TRBJ1-6; D ambiguous. Germline CDR1 SGHKS, CDR2 YYEKEE (reference sequence). The ends were cut back, 0 bases at V and 13 bases at J, with 11 bases in the middle. CDR3 length equals 13 residues. CDR3 DNA sequence: TGTGCCAGCAGCTTGGAATGGGGTGCCCCCCTCCACTTT. Encoded protein: CASSLEWGAPLHF.

The chain links TRBV7-2 to TRBJ2-3; possibly TRBD1 for D (5 bases). V shed 5 bases and J shed 6 bases, with 18 bases lying between them. Per germline, CDR1 SGHTA and CDR2 FQGNSA. CDR3 length equals 15 residues. As DNA, the CDR3 is TGTGCCAGCAGCCTATCCTGGCAGGGTCGTGATACGCAGTATTTT. Protein sequence: CASSLSWQGRDTQYF.

V and J are TRBV6-1 and TRBJ1-2; D may be TRBD1 (6 bases). The germline V and J ends were trimmed by 2 bases and 1 base, with 11 bases remaining between them. This CDR3 has 15 amino acids. From germline, CDR1 is MNHNS and CDR2 SASEGT. CDR3 nucleotide sequence: TGTGCCAGCAGTGAAACCCGGGACATTAACTATGGCTACACCTTC. Translating gives CASSETRDINYGYTF.

This clone was counted ten times or more. The rearrangement uses TRBV7-2 and TRBJ1-1; D uncertain. The CDR3 has 16 residues. V lost 8 bases, J lost 1 base, and 20 bases lay in between. Germline assignment: CDR1 SGHTA and CDR2 FQGNSA. CDR3 nucleotides: TGTGCCAGCGCATTACGTCTAGCCCGGTCGAACACTGAAGCTTTCTTT. It yields the protein CASALRLARSNTEAFF.

J is TRBJ1-3 and V is TRBV18; D call uncertain. The ends were cut back, 5 bases at V and 0 bases at J, with 14 bases in the middle. Germline assignment: CDR1 KGHSH and CDR2 LQKENI. The CDR3 has 16 residues. The CDR3 DNA reads as TGTGCCAGCTCATCAAAGGACGCAGACTCTGGAAACACCATATATTTT. This translates into CASSSKDADSGNTIYF.

The genes are TRBV5-4 and TRBJ2-3, with 8 bases that match TRBD2. The V segment lost 0 bases and the J segment 6 bases; nucleotides outside the gene matches: 9. Germline V gene lookup returns CDR1 SGHNT and CDR2 YYREEE (reference sequence). This CDR3 contains 16 residues. This CDR3 is CASSLGGGRRGDTQYF. Here the CDR3 DNA reads TGTGCCAGCAGCTTGGGTGGCGGGAGGAGGGGGGATACGCAGTATTTT. Complete variable domain (other parts from reference TRBV5-4 and TRBJ2-3): ETGVTQSPTHLIKTRGQQVTLRCSSQSGHNTVSWYQQALGQGPQFIFQYYREEENGRGNFPPRFSGLQFPNYSSELNVNALELDDSALYLCASSLGGGRRGDTQYFGPGTRLTVL.

This chain connects TRBV9 to TRBJ1-1, with D maybe TRBD1 (5 bases). V was clipped by 0 bases and J by 0 bases, with 9 bases between them. Per germline, CDR1 SGDLS and CDR2 YYNGEE. CDR3 length: 15 residues. This CDR3 is CASSVDIGVNTEAFF. The CDR3 DNA reads as TGTGCCAGCAGCGTAGATATAGGGGTGAACACTGAAGCTTTCTTT.